Listed below are T cell receptor beta chains from one sample, sequenced in a study of CD8 T cells in ankylosing spondylitis. TCRdb re-called the 5' RACE reads through MiXCR, storing one row per CDR3 protein. The sample carries some 180,000 distinct CDR3 sequences, 15% to 20% recorded once. The specimen sequenced was blood, either unsorted or a sorted T cell fraction (not recorded which). The receptors were gathered from a male donor under 30 with ankylosing spondylitis or in good health (not recorded which). Both conserved end residues are part of each CDR3. D genes are given only for firm matches. Expanded clones get a size class; other rows say once, few or many, or leave the size out.

D | size | J | length | V | CDR3 | DNA
TRBD1 | many | TRBJ1-1 | 13 | TRBV12-3/TRBV12-4 | CASSLEGAVEAFF | TGTGCCAGCAGTTTAGAGGGGGCGGTTGAAGCTTTCTTT
. | . | TRBJ2-1 | 16 | TRBV7-2 | CASSLRLLGSYNEQFF | TGTGCCAGCAGCTTACGGCTTCTAGGCTCCTACAATGAGCAGTTCTTC
. | many | TRBJ2-2 | 13 | TRBV29-1 | CSVARGGAGELFF | TGCAGCGTTGCGAGAGGCGGGGCCGGGGAGCTGTTTTTT
TRBD2 | . | TRBJ2-5 | 17 | TRBV5-4 | CASSLEGLAGGQETQYF | TGTGCCAGCAGCTTGGAGGGCCTAGCGGGAGGGCAAGAGACCCAGTACTTC
. | many | TRBJ2-1 | 15 | TRBV11-3 | CASSVGLLGNNEQFF | TGTGCCAGCAGCGTAGGACTCTTAGGGAACAATGAGCAGTTCTTC
. | . | TRBJ2-1 | 13 | TRBV3-1 | CASTPGTYGEQFF | TGTGCCTCCACGCCCGGGACCTACGGTGAGCAGTTCTTC
TRBD2 | . | TRBJ2-5 | 13 | TRBV6-5 | CASSRLAQETQYF | TGTGCCAGCAGCCGACTAGCACAAGAGACCCAGTACTTC
. | many | TRBJ2-3 | 13 | TRBV7-6 | CASSARSTDTQYF | TGTGCCAGCAGCGCCCGAAGCACAGATACGCAGTATTTT
. | . | TRBJ1-1 | 15 | TRBV3-1 | CASSQNDRPNTEAFF | TGTGCCAGCAGCCAAAACGACAGACCGAACACTGAAGCTTTCTTT
. | many | TRBJ1-2 | 14 | TRBV6-6 | CASSPTGPNYGYTF | TGTGCCAGCAGTCCAACCGGGCCTAACTATGGCTACACCTTC
. | . | TRBJ1-4 | 16 | TRBV19 | CASSPLRFATNEKLFF | TGTGCCAGTAGTCCCCTCCGATTTGCAACTAATGAAAAACTGTTTTTT
. | many | TRBJ2-1 | 17 | TRBV7-9 | CASSLPWTGRSYNEQFF | TGTGCCAGCAGCCTCCCATGGACTGGAAGGTCCTACAATGAGCAGTTCTTC
. | . | TRBJ2-5 | 14 | TRBV6-5 | CASSWLGGQETQYF | TGTGCCAGCAGTTGGCTCGGGGGTCAAGAGACCCAGTACTTC
. | many | TRBJ2-1 | 14 | TRBV27 | CASSSRGSYNEQFF | TGTGCCAGCAGTTCCAGAGGGTCCTACAATGAGCAGTTCTTC
. | many | TRBJ2-1 | 14 | TRBV9 | CASSVVSTYNEQFF | TGTGCCAGCAGCGTAGTGTCTACCTACAATGAGCAGTTCTTC
TRBD1 | many | TRBJ2-6 | 18 | TRBV28 | CASRQTGTVSSGANVLTF | TGTGCCAGCAGACAAACCGGGACAGTTAGCTCTGGGGCCAACGTCCTGACTTTC
. | many | TRBJ1-6 | 13 | TRBV20-1 | CSARDTYNSPLHF | TGCAGTGCTAGAGACACCTATAATTCACCCCTCCACTTT
. | many | TRBJ2-7 | 13 | TRBV7-3 | CASSSARRYEQYF | TGTGCCAGCAGCTCAGCTAGGCGTTACGAGCAGTACTTC
TRBD2 | . | TRBJ2-1 | 16 | TRBV7-2 | CASSLLGGLLGNEQFF | TGTGCCAGCAGCTTATTGGGGGGGTTGCTCGGGAATGAGCAGTTCTTC
. | . | TRBJ1-1 | 14 | TRBV6-6 | CASSPQGAHTEAFF | TGTGCCAGCAGTCCCCAGGGTGCCCACACTGAAGCTTTCTTT
TRBD2 | . | TRBJ2-1 | 19 | TRBV20-1 | CSARELAGDLPSSYNEQFF | TGCAGTGCTAGAGAACTAGCGGGAGATCTCCCTAGCTCCTACAATGAGCAGTTCTTC
TRBD1 | few | TRBJ1-1 | 14 | TRBV6-1 | CASSLTGGNTEAFF | TGTGCCAGCAGCCTCACAGGGGGTAACACTGAAGCTTTCTTT
. | few | TRBJ1-1 | 13 | TRBV27 | CASSWGPDTEAFF | TGTGCCAGCAGTTGGGGGCCGGACACTGAAGCTTTCTTT
. | . | TRBJ1-2 | 13 | TRBV12-3/TRBV12-4 | CASSLQGQGGYTF | TGTGCCAGCAGTTTACAGGGGCAGGGTGGCTACACCTTC
. | few | TRBJ2-3 | 10 | TRBV18 | CASSPDRQYF | TGTGCCAGCTCACCGGACAGGCAGTATTTT
. | . | TRBJ2-1 | 14 | TRBV4-1 | CASSQPKFGTVQFF | TGCGCCAGCAGCCAACCGAAATTTGGGACCGTGCAGTTCTTC
TRBD2 | many | TRBJ2-4 | 16 | TRBV10-3 | CAISERPAGTKNIQYF | TGTGCCATCAGTGAGCGCCCAGCGGGGACCAAAAACATTCAGTACTTC
TRBD1 | . | TRBJ2-7 | 13 | TRBV20-1 | CSATPGQSYEQYF | TGCAGTGCTACTCCGGGACAGTCCTACGAGCAGTACTTC
. | . | TRBJ2-6 | 17 | TRBV4-3 | CASSQDRPPSGANVLTF | TGCGCCAGCAGCCAAGACCGACCCCCGTCTGGGGCCAACGTCCTGACTTTC
. | . | TRBJ2-1 | 13 | TRBV20-1 | CSAGPSRSNEQFF | TGCAGTGCTGGACCTAGCAGAAGCAATGAGCAGTTCTTC
. | many | TRBJ1-5 | 13 | TRBV12-3/TRBV12-4 | CASSLGTKEPQHF | TGTGCCAGCAGTTTGGGGACTAAGGAGCCCCAGCATTTT
. | many | TRBJ2-7 | 16 | TRBV5-1 | CASSPPGGQTPLEQYF | TGCGCCAGCAGCCCCCCCGGGGGACAAACCCCTTTGGAGCAGTACTTC
TRBD1 | many | TRBJ2-3 | 12 | TRBV6-1 | CASLDRADTQYF | TGTGCCAGCCTGGACAGGGCAGATACGCAGTATTTT
. | many | TRBJ1-5 | 14 | TRBV27 | CASSLIPNSQPQHF | TGTGCCAGCAGTTTAATCCCAAATAGTCAGCCCCAGCATTTT
. | few | TRBJ2-6 | 18 | TRBV7-9 | CASSLGRPGRPGANVLTF | TGTGCCAGCAGCTTAGGCCGGCCGGGCCGGCCTGGGGCCAACGTCCTGACTTTC
TRBD2 | many | TRBJ2-2 | 15 | TRBV7-9 | CASSLTSGIPGELFF | TGTGCCAGCAGCCTGACTAGCGGGATCCCCGGGGAGCTGTTTTTT
. | many | TRBJ2-4 | 15 | TRBV13 | CASSLGGSAKNIQYF | TGTGCCAGCAGCTTAGGCGGGAGCGCCAAAAACATTCAGTACTTC
. | many | TRBJ1-4 | 16 | TRBV7-9 | CASRKGAATTNEKLFF | TGTGCCAGCAGGAAAGGGGCGGCTACAACTAATGAAAAACTGTTTTTT
TRBD1 | many | TRBJ2-5 | 15 | TRBV28 | CASSHGTGVQETQYF | TGTGCCAGCAGTCATGGGACAGGGGTTCAAGAGACCCAGTACTTC
TRBD1 | . | TRBJ2-7 | 16 | TRBV9 | CASSVETGASPYEQYF | TGTGCCAGCAGCGTAGAGACAGGGGCCTCTCCCTACGAGCAGTACTTC
. | few | TRBJ2-3 | 16 | TRBV6-5 | CASSLPSSPNTDTQYF | TGTGCCAGCAGTTTGCCTAGCAGCCCCAACACAGATACGCAGTATTTT
. | few | TRBJ1-1 | 13 | TRBV6-5 | CASTRTVNTEAFF | TGTGCCAGCACCAGGACGGTGAACACTGAAGCTTTCTTT
TRBD1 | many | TRBJ2-5 | 13 | TRBV24-1 | CATATGREETQYF | TGTGCCACCGCGACAGGGCGGGAAGAGACCCAGTACTTC